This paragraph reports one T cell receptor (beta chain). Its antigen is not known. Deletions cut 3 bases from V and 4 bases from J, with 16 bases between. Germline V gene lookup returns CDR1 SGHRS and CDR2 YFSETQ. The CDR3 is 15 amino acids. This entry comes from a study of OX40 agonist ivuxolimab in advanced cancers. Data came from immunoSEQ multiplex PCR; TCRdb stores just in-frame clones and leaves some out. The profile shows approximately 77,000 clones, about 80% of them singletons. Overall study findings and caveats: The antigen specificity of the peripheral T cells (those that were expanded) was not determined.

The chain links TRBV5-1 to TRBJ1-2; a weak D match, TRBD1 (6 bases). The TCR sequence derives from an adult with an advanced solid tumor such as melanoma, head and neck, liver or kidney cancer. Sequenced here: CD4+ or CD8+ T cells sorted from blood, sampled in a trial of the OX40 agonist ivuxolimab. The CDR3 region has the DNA TGCGCCAGCAGCTCCGACCAGGGGTGGGTCTATGGCTACACCTTC. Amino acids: CASSSDQGWVYGYTF.